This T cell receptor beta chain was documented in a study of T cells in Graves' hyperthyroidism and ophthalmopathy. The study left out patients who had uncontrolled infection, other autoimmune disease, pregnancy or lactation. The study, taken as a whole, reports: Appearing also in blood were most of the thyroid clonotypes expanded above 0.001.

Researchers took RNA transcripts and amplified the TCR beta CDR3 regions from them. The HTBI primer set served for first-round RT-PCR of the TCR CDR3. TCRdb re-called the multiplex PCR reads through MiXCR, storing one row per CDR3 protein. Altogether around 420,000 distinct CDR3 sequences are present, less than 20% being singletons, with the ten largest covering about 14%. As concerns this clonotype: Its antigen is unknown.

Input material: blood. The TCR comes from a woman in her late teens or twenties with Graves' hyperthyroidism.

The CDR3 DNA follows: TGTGCCAGCGGACCAGGGCAGGTACCCTACAATGAGCAGTTCTTC. Translated: CASGPGQVPYNEQFF. This chain joins TRBV3-1 and TRBJ2-1; D is possibly TRBD1 (5 bases). The V and J ends lost 8 bases and 2 bases respectively, with 16 bases between them. Germline V gives CDR1 LGHDT, CDR2 YNNKEL (reference sequence). There are 15 residues in the CDR3.